This T cell receptor (beta chain) was captured by sequencing in a study of cytotoxic CD8 clonotypes in ibrutinib-treated CLL. As for the study in general: Outcomes included some 24 partial and 2 complete responses; after median 68 months, 14 stayed remitted and approximately 12 progressed.

On this clone: The antigen is unknown.

General study points: A rise in clonality was seen at ibrutinib response, and a fall back toward baseline was seen at progression. Clonotypes that were public were uncommon, and they contracted or stayed stable on treatment. Circulating CD8+ T-cell counts were tracked by baseline clonality, which exceeded that of age-matched healthy donors.

Libraries were prepared by immunoSEQ multiplex PCR; TCRdb keeps only in-frame clonotypes and omits some of them. Here the sample spans some 140,000 clones, around 93% being singletons. The source material was PBMCs, sampled after 12 months of ibrutinib treatment. This TCR derives from a human donor with chronic lymphocytic leukemia.

The CDR3 nucleotides read TGTGCCAGTAACGGGCTAGACCAAGAGACCCAGTACTTC. This translates into CASNGLDQETQYF. The chain combines TRBV19 with TRBJ2-5; D is undetermined. The V gene lost 7 bases and the J gene lost 0 bases, with 9 bases spanning the gap. The CDR3 consists of 13 residues. CDR1 is LNHDA and CDR2 is SQIVND in the germline V gene (reference sequence).